This T cell receptor (beta chain) was obtained from a study of blood T cell repertoires in COVID-19. Study-wide background: Collection of acute and convalescent COVID-19 samples took place in the United States, Italy and Spain. PBMCs, B-cell-depleted T cells, or T cells were the source of the cDNA or gDNA that made up the material.

One Seattle source followed patients from active infection through their disease course. Source study methods: Reference gene primer amplification in the assay estimated nucleated cell counts. Sequencing used immunoSEQ multiplex PCR; TCRdb keeps in-frame clones, though not all of them. V, J and clone size are those of that table, while D and trimming were read from the DNA. Of 160,000 or so clones listed, more than 80% are singletons. This CDR3 region has 13 residues. Deletions cut 2 bases from V and 6 bases from J, with 7 bases between. The chain employs TRBV12-3 or TRBV12-4 and TRBJ2-2; weak D call: TRBD1 (6 bases). The receptor was isolated from a woman aged 55-70 years with COVID-19, enrolled during active disease. The sequenced material came from peripheral blood. The CDR3 reads CASSLKGAGELFF. Written as DNA, the CDR3 is TGTGCCAGCAGTTTAAAGGGGGCCGGGGAGCTGTTTTTT.